A single sample is the source of the 27 T cell receptor beta chains below, sequenced in a study of CD8 T cells in ankylosing spondylitis. The study's findings and limits: Roughly 8 highly homologous variants made up a TCR beta motif, and this motif appeared characteristic of ankylosing spondylitis blood.

Their specific antigens are unknown. TCRdb analysed the 5' RACE reads with MiXCR anew, one entry per CDR3 protein. The sample holds approximately 540,000 distinct CDR3 sequences; about 12% are singletons and the top ten take 6.8%. The material sequenced was blood, either unsorted or a sorted T cell fraction (not recorded which). Receptors originate from a male donor with ankylosing spondylitis.

Only a few counts were recorded for this clonotype. This chain links TRBV11-2 with TRBJ2-1; D ambiguous. Germline-derived CDR1 and CDR2 are SGHAT and FQNNGV. The length of the CDR3 is 13 residues. Trimming stripped 5 bases from V and 9 bases from J, with 14 bases between. This CDR3 reads CASSPLLMGEQFF. The CDR3 region has the DNA TGTGCCAGCAGCCCCCTTTTAATGGGTGAGCAGTTCTTC.

This clonotype was seen repeatedly, ten times or more. The chain recombines TRBV27 with TRBJ2-2; D uncertain. Germline CDR1 is MNHEY and CDR2 is SMNVEV (reference sequence). V gave up 3 bases and J gave up 3 bases, with 5 bases separating them. The CDR3 runs to 13 residues. The CDR3 nucleotides read TGTGCCAGCAGTTTTAGGGACACCGGGGAGCTGTTTTTT. Translation: CASSFRDTGELFF.

This clonotype was detected only a few times. V usage is TRBV7-9 and J usage is TRBJ2-2; D call uncertain. Germline V gene sequence: CDR1 SEHNR, CDR2 FQNEAQ (reference sequence). The CDR3 is 14 amino acids. Trimming stripped 2 bases from V and 6 bases from J, with 10 bases between. The CDR3 nucleotides are TGTGCCAGCAGCTTATTGGGTCTTGCCGGGGAGCTGTTTTTT. Its protein is CASSLLGLAGELFF.

The chain links TRBV7-2 to TRBJ2-3; 9 nucleotides line up with TRBD2. Looked up from germline, CDR1 is SGHTA and CDR2 is FQGNSA. The length of the CDR3 is 16 residues. Trimming removed 4 bases from V and 0 bases from J; junction bases left unmatched: 5. This CDR3 is CASSSRAGGSTDTQYF. The DNA for the CDR3 is TGTGCCAGCAGCTCGAGAGCGGGAGGTAGCACAGATACGCAGTATTTT.

The table lists this clonotype with a few counts. The chain couples TRBV15 to TRBJ2-2, with D perhaps assigned TRBD1 or TRBD2 (5 bases each). Germline values: CDR1 LNHNV, CDR2 YYDKDF (reference sequence). V was cut by 0 bases and J by 1 base, with 15 bases left in between. The CDR3 has 18 amino acids. This CDR3 is CATSRDLSGLMNTGELFF. CDR3 DNA sequence: TGTGCCACCAGCAGAGATCTGTCGGGGCTAATGAACACCGGGGAGCTGTTTTTT.

This clonotype was found a few times. The chain uses TRBV20-1 and TRBJ2-7; TRBD1 is a possible D gene (5 bases). Germline CDR1 DFQATT, CDR2 SNEGSKA (reference sequence). V gave up 1 base and J gave up 6 bases, with 10 bases separating them. This CDR3 comprises 12 residues. For the CDR3, the DNA is TGCAGTGCTAGAGGGGGCTGGGGCGAGCAGTACTTC. Its translation is CSARGGWGEQYF.

This clonotype was counted only a few times. The gene calls are TRBV20-1 and TRBJ2-1; 12 bases match TRBD2. Germline V gene sequence: CDR1 DFQATT, CDR2 SNEGSKA (reference sequence). Trimming cost V 5 bases and J 8 bases; bases outside gene matches: 4. The CDR3 covers 13 residues. The CDR3 coding sequence is TGCAGTGCTTGGACTAGCGGGAAGGATGAGCAGTTCTTC. It yields the protein CSAWTSGKDEQFF.

This clonotype was recorded many times. The CDR3 here is CASSPGPDTGELFF. In DNA, the CDR3 is TGCGCCAGCAGCCCAGGACCTGACACCGGGGAGCTGTTTTTT. This chain uses TRBV5-1 with TRBJ2-2; D remains unclear. The CDR3 sequence is 14 residues long. Germline lookup yields CDR1 SGHRS and CDR2 YFSETQ. Trimming stripped 4 bases from V and 3 bases from J, with 10 bases between.

The chain joins TRBV7-8 to TRBJ2-7; D is perhaps TRBD2 (5 bases). Germline V gives CDR1 SGHVS, CDR2 FQNEAQ. The CDR3 loop spans 13 amino acids. Between the trimmed V and J ends, which lost 7 bases and 7 bases, there was a span of 17 bases. CDR3 in amino acids: CASTSGRGQEQYV. CDR3 bases: TGTGCCAGCACTTCTGGCCGCGGGCAGGAGCAGTACGTC.

This clonotype was seen a few times. The genes are TRBV18 and TRBJ1-1; D ambiguous. CDR3 length: 13 residues. V lost 2 bases, J lost 4 bases, and 8 bases lay in between. Per the germline V gene, CDR1 is KGHSH and CDR2 is LQKENI. Here the CDR3 DNA reads TGTGCCAGCTCACCATACGCGGGCACTGAAGCTTTCTTT. Its protein is CASSPYAGTEAFF. The full variable domain, its missing parts supplied by reference TRBV18 and TRBJ1-1, is NAGVMQNPRHLVRRRGQEARLRCSPMKGHSHVYWYRQLPEEGLKFMVYLQKENIIDESGMPKERFSAEFPKEGPSILRIQQVVRGDSAAYFCASSPYAGTEAFFGQGTRLTVV.

This clonotype was recorded many times. The J gene is TRBJ1-5, the V gene TRBV20-1; D remains unclear. CDR1 is DFQATT and CDR2 is SNEGSKA in the germline V gene (reference sequence). Between the trimmed V and J ends, which lost 0 bases and 1 base, there was a span of 4 bases. The CDR3 is 13 amino acids. CDR3 sequence (DNA): TGCAGTGCTAGAGAGGACAGCAATCAGCCCCAGCATTTT. It specifies CSAREDSNQPQHF.

This clonotype has only one observation. V usage is TRBV25-1 and J usage is TRBJ1-3; D ambiguous. Trimming took 5 bases from V and 1 from J, leaving 12 bases between them. From germline, CDR1 is MGHDK and CDR2 SYGVNS. The CDR3 runs to 15 residues. The CDR3 here is CASSTLGTSGNTIYF. CDR3 coding DNA: TGTGCCAGCAGTACCCTAGGAACATCTGGAAACACCATATATTTT.

The sample holds a few counts of this clonotype. J is TRBJ1-4 and V is TRBV20-1; D is uncertain. The CDR3 is 13 amino acids. CDR1 DFQATT and CDR2 SNEGSKA come from the germline V gene (reference sequence). The V and J ends lost 6 bases and 4 bases respectively, with 12 bases between them. CDR3 in amino acids: CSAPERVNEKLFF. CDR3 nucleotides: TGCAGTGCCCCAGAGCGAGTTAATGAAAAACTGTTTTTT.

Written as DNA, the CDR3 is TGTGCCACCAGCAGAGAACTGCAGGGGTTCTCTCGTAATTCACCCCTCCACTTT. Translated: CATSRELQGFSRNSPLHF. The V call is TRBV15, the J call TRBJ1-6; D is perhaps TRBD1 (6 bases). V lost 0 bases, J lost 6 bases, and 18 bases lay in between. There are 18 residues in the CDR3. Germline lookup yields CDR1 LNHNV and CDR2 YYDKDF (reference sequence).

This clonotype appeared a few times. V usage is TRBV3-1 and J usage is TRBJ1-2, with D uncertain. Trimming removed 4 bases from V and 4 bases from J, with 10 bases in between. CDR3 length: 13 amino acids. Germline V CDR1 and CDR2: LGHDT, YNNKEL (reference sequence). CDR3 coding DNA: TGTGCCAGCAGCCCTACCTTGATCTATGGCTACACCTTC. This translates into CASSPTLIYGYTF.

The V call is TRBV20-1, the J call TRBJ1-1; 7 nucleotides agree with TRBD1. From germline, CDR1 is DFQATT and CDR2 SNEGSKA (reference sequence). The J segment lost 4 bases and the V segment lost 4 bases, leaving 12 bases of the junction unmatched. The CDR3 has 15 amino acids. CDR3 sequence reads: CSATVQGGGSTEAFF. The CDR3, as DNA: TGCAGTGCTACGGTGCAAGGGGGCGGGAGCACTGAAGCTTTCTTT.

This clonotype was found a few times. J is TRBJ2-1 and V is TRBV5-1; 14 nucleotides match TRBD2. V shed 3 bases and J 8 bases; nucleotides not matched to a gene: 7. Per germline, CDR1 SGHRS and CDR2 YFSETQ. CDR3 length: 16 residues. This CDR3 is CASSSGLAGALDEQFF. For the CDR3, the DNA is TGCGCCAGCAGCTCGGGACTAGCGGGAGCCTTAGATGAGCAGTTCTTC. The full variable domain, rest sourced from reference TRBV5-1 and TRBJ2-1, is KAGVTQTPRYLIKTRGQQVTLSCSPISGHRSVSWYQQTPGQGLQFLFEYFSETQRNKGNFPGRFSGRQFSNSRSEMNVSTLELGDSALYLCASSSGLAGALDEQFFGPGTRLTVL.

This chain connects TRBV28 to TRBJ2-1; TRBD2 matches at 10 bases. The CDR3 totals 15 residues. The trim removed 1 base at V and 8 bases at J, leaving 5 bases unmatched. Germline-derived CDR1 and CDR2 are MDHEN and SYDVKM. The CDR3 protein is CASSLLTSGKDEQFF. DNA of the CDR3: TGTGCCAGCAGTTTATTAACTAGCGGGAAGGATGAGCAGTTCTTC.

The genes are TRBV6-1 and TRBJ2-2; 9 positions match TRBD1. Germline CDR1 reads MNHNS; CDR2 reads SASEGT. The CDR3 is 14 residues long. After removal of 6 bases from V and 6 bases from J, the junction contained 5 bases not matched to a gene. The CDR3 DNA sequence: TGTGCCAGCAGGGATAGACAGGGGGCCGGGGAGCTGTTTTTT. Translating gives CASRDRQGAGELFF.

This clonotype was seen ten or more times. This chain joins TRBV20-1 and TRBJ2-1; a weak D match, TRBD2 (5 bases). The germline V gene has CDR1 DFQATT and CDR2 SNEGSKA (reference sequence). CDR3 length equals 13 residues. V lost 6 bases to trimming and J lost 3 bases, with 12 bases between them. The CDR3 reads CSASPDFYNEQFF. The CDR3 DNA is TGCAGTGCCTCCCCGGACTTCTACAATGAGCAGTTCTTC.

This clonotype was counted between two and nine times. The rearrangement joins TRBV5-1 to TRBJ1-2, with D uncertain. CDR1 and CDR2 from the germline V gene are SGHRS and YFSETQ. The CDR3 consists of 14 residues. Trimming stripped 5 bases from V and 7 bases from J, with 18 bases between. In DNA form, the CDR3 reads TGCGCCAGCAGTTCCACCGGGAAGCTAGGTGGCTACACCTTC. Encoded protein: CASSSTGKLGGYTF.

In this sample, this clonotype turned up many times. This sequence joins TRBV7-9 and TRBJ2-3; D may be TRBD2 (5 bases). The CDR3 is 15 residues long. V was shortened by 4 bases and J by 2 bases, with 13 bases between the two germline ends. Germline lookup yields CDR1 SEHNR and CDR2 FQNEAQ (reference sequence). The CDR3 protein is CASSSLAGITDTQYF. The CDR3 coding sequence is TGTGCCAGCAGCTCACTGGCGGGTATCACAGATACGCAGTATTTT.

This clonotype was observed at least ten times. The rearrangement uses TRBV12-3 or TRBV12-4 and TRBJ2-2, with 9 bases fitting TRBD2. V was pared by 5 bases and J by 2 bases, with 3 bases of the junction left unmatched. This CDR3 is built from 15 residues. The CDR3 sequence: CASSTTSGNTGELFF. The CDR3 coding sequence is TGTGCCAGCAGTACGACTAGCGGTAACACCGGGGAGCTGTTTTTT.

This clonotype was detected only a few times. This rearrangement joins TRBV20-1 to TRBJ2-5, with TRBD2 identical over 7 bases. CDR1 DFQATT and CDR2 SNEGSKA come from the germline V gene (reference sequence). The CDR3 totals 13 residues. V trimming: 5 bases; J trimming: 2 bases; junction bases outside the gene matches: 5. The DNA for the CDR3 is TGCAGTGCTGGATCGGGGGGACAAGAGACCCAGTACTTC. Encoded protein: CSAGSGGQETQYF.

The rearrangement joins TRBV6-1 to TRBJ1-2; 10 nucleotides agree with TRBD1. Germline V lookup: CDR1 MNHNS, CDR2 SASEGT. Trimming at V came to 6 bases and at J to 6 bases, leaving 7 bases not matched to a gene. This CDR3 has 14 residues. The CDR3 DNA reads TGTGCCAGCAGCCCGGGACAGGGGATCCATGGCTACACCTTC. Translation gives CASSPGQGIHGYTF.

This clonotype has at least ten counts. This chain uses TRBV25-1 with TRBJ2-2, with 11 nucleotides matching TRBD1. J was trimmed by 5 bases and V by 6 bases; bases with no gene match: 2. The CDR3 is 14 amino acids. Germline lookup yields CDR1 MGHDK and CDR2 SYGVNS. In DNA, the CDR3 is TGTGCCAGCAGGGGGACAGGGGGAACCGGGGAGCTGTTTTTT. Protein sequence: CASRGTGGTGELFF.

There are many counts of this clonotype. The chain is built from TRBV15 and TRBJ2-2, with D possibly called TRBD1 or TRBD2 (5 bases each). Trimming stripped 4 bases from V and 4 bases from J, with 10 bases between. There are 14 residues in the CDR3. Germline V gene sequence: CDR1 LNHNV, CDR2 YYDKDF (reference sequence). Written as DNA, the CDR3 is TGTGCCACCAGCAAGGGGACCCTCACCGGGGAGCTGTTTTTT. This codes for CATSKGTLTGELFF.